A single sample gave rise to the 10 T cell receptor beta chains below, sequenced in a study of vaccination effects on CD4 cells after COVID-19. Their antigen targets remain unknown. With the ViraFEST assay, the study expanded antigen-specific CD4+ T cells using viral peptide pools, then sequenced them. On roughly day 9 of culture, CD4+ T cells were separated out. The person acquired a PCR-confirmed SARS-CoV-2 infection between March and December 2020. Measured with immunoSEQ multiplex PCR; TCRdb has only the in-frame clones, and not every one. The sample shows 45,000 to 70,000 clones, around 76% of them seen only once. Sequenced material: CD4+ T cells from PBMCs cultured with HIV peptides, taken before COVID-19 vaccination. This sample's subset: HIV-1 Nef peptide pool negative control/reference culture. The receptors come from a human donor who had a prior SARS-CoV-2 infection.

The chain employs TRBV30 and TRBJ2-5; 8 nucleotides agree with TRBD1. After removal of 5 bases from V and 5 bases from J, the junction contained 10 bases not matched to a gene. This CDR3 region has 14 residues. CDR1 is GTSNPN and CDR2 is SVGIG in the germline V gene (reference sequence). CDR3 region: CAWSRTGMFETQYF. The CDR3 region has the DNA TGTGCCTGGTCCCGGACAGGGATGTTCGAGACCCAGTACTTC. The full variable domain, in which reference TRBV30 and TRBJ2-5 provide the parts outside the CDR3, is SQTIHQWPATLVQPVGSPLSLECTVEGTSNPNLYWYRQAAGRGLQLLFYSVGIGQISSEVPQNLSASRPQDRQFILSSKKLLLSDSGFYLCAWSRTGMFETQYFGPGTRLLVL.

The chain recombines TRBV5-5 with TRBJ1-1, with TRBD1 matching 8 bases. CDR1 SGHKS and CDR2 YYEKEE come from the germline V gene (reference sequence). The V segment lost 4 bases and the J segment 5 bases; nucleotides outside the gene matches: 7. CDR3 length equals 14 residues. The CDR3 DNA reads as TGTGCCAGCAGCCCTAGACAGGGGCTAACTGAAGCTTTCTTT. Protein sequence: CASSPRQGLTEAFF.

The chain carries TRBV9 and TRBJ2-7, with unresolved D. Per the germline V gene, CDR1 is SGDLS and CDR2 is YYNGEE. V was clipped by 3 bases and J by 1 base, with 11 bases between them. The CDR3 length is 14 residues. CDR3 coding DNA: TGTGCCAGCAGCGCCGCCTCCTGGTCCTACGAGCAGTACTTC. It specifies CASSAASWSYEQYF.

The CDR3 protein is CATSRFYPGQGFSGNTIYF. As DNA, the CDR3 is TGTGCCACCAGCAGGTTTTATCCGGGACAGGGCTTCTCTGGAAACACCATATATTTT. The rearrangement joins TRBV15 to TRBJ1-3; 9 positions agree with TRBD1. Germline V gene data show CDR1 as LNHNV and CDR2 as YYDKDF (reference sequence). V shed 3 bases, J shed 0 bases, and the junction held 12 bases outside the gene matches. The CDR3 totals 19 residues.

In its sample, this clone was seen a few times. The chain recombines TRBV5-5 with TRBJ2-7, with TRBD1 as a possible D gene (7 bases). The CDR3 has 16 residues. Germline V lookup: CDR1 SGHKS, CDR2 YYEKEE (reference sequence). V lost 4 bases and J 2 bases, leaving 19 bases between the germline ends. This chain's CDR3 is CASSAPPSGGPYEQYF. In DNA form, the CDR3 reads TGTGCCAGCAGCGCCCCCCCTTCAGGGGGGCCCTACGAGCAGTACTTC.

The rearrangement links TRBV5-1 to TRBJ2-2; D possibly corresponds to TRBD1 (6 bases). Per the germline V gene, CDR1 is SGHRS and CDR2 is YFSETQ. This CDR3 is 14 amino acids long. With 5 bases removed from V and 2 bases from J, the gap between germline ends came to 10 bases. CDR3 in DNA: TGCGCCAGCAGAGGGGACATAAACACCGGGGAGCTGTTTTTT. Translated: CASRGDINTGELFF.

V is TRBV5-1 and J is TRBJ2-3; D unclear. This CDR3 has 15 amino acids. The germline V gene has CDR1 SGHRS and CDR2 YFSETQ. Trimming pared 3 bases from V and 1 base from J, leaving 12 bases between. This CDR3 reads CASSSGRVGTDTQYF. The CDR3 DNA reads TGCGCCAGCAGCTCGGGCCGGGTTGGCACAGATACGCAGTATTTT. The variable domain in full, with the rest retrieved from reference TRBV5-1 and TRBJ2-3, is KAGVTQTPRYLIKTRGQQVTLSCSPISGHRSVSWYQQTPGQGLQFLFEYFSETQRNKGNFPGRFSGRQFSNSRSEMNVSTLELGDSALYLCASSSGRVGTDTQYFGPGTRLTVL.

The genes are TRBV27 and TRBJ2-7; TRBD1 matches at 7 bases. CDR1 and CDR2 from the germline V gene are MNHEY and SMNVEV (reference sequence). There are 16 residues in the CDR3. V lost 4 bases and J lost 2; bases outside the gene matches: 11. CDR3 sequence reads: CASSSPGQRGTYEQYF. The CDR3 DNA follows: TGTGCCAGCAGTTCACCGGGACAGAGGGGAACCTACGAGCAGTACTTC.

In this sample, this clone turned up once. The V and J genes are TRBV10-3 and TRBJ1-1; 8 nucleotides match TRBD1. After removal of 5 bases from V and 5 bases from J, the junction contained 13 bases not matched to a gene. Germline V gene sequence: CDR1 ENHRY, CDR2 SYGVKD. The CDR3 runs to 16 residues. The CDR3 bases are TGTGCCATCAGTCAATCCCTCCAGGGGGCTGGGACTGAAGCTTTCTTT. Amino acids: CAISQSLQGAGTEAFF.

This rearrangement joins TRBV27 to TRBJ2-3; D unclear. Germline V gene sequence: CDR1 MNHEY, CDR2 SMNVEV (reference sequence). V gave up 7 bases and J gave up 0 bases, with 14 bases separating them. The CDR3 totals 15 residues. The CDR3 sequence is CASKPMVGSTDTQYF. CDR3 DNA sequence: TGTGCCAGCAAACCGATGGTGGGAAGCACAGATACGCAGTATTTT.